Sequencing of this TCR beta chain was carried out in a study of blood T cells in healthy people across ages. Primed by a sample-barcoded 5' primer and a J-beta primer mix, a second PCR proceeded for 7 to 11 cycles. TCRdb fed the 5' RACE reads into MiXCR, producing one record per CDR3 protein. The table includes about 1.4 million distinct CDR3 sequences, almost 60% detected once. Total RNA was isolated from each sample in quantities of at least 6 micrograms. Trimming left V 0 bases short and J 1 base short, with 9 bases between. The CDR3 has 15 residues. Per the germline V gene, CDR1 is WNHNN and CDR2 is SYGVQD (reference sequence).

The receptor was derived from a man aged 18 to 30 in good health. The chain employs TRBV10-1 and TRBJ1-1; D is possibly TRBD1 (5 bases). Sequenced: blood. The CDR3 is CASSESGQGNTEAFF. The CDR3 DNA is TGCGCCAGCAGTGAGTCGGGGCAGGGGAACACTGAAGCTTTCTTT.